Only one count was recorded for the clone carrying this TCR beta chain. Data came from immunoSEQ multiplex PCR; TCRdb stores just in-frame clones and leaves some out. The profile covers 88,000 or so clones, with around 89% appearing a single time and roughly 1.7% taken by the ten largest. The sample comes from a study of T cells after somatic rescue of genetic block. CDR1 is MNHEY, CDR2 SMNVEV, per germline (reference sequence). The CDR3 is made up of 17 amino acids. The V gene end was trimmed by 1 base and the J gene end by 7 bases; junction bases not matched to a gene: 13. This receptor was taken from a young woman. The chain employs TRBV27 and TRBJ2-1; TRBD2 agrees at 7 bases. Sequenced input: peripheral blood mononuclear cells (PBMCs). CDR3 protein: CASSLFVGDYGLNEQFF. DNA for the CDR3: TGTGCCAGCAGTTTATTTGTCGGGGACTATGGTCTTAATGAGCAGTTCTTC.